This TCR beta chain is from a study of blood T cell repertoires in COVID-19 (dated by TCRdb to about 2020). Background for the entire study: Collaborator samples came from the United States, Italy and Spain and covered acute and convalescent phases of COVID-19. The prospective study material was composed of cDNA or gDNA derived from T cells, B-cell-depleted T cells, or PBMCs. Subjects who had been exposed to COVID-19, were actively infected with it, or had recovered from it provided the deeply sampled blood TCRbeta repertoires that made up the dataset. A freely available public database, intended as a resource for researchers studying the immune response to SARS-CoV-2, is where the repertoires were released. The samples were drawn from two sources: the first 160 participants of the ongoing ImmuneRACE study, and 1,200 or so subjects contributed by 6 global collaborators. The sample metadata nearly always contained a de-identified subject ID, COVID-19 status, age in years and sex. HLA class I and class II types, where available, came from metadata supplied by the sample provider rather than from assay-based typing. Results and caveats for the whole study, not just this receptor: The quantity of clinical and demographic metadata differed by source and by participant and was supplied without curation.

TCRbeta CDR3 regions were amplified from genomic DNA by means of the immunoSEQ Assay, a bias-controlled multiplex PCR. The original pipeline was this. Nucleated cell counts per sample were estimated from amplification of reference gene primers within the assay. Sequence reads were collapsed and filtered to measure the absolute abundance of every unique TCRbeta CDR3 rearrangement. Productive Simpson clonality was computed per sample as the square root of Simpson's diversity index over productive rearrangements. In its TCRdb copy, this immuneACCESS table keeps in-frame sequences only and misses some clones. Where compared with another copy, unresolved V genes explain less than half of these, and the others have no known cause. That table gives V, J and clone size, and the DNA gave D and trimming. The sample records some 250,000 clones, roughly four fifths of which are singletons. The top ten clones comprise around 9.9% of the sample.

Collaborating institutions collected whole blood in K2EDTA tubes following their own protocols. For TCRbeta analysis, collaborators shipped samples as frozen whole blood, isolated PBMCs, or DNA extracted from either of those sample types. Concerning this clone: There is no known antigen for this receptor. It has no much larger one-base neighbor in the sample; base qualities were not kept.

The CDR3, from cysteine to phenylalanine, totals 15 residues. Only the CDR3 DNA is retained, 45 bases long and in frame from the first base. Reading the germline V gene gives CDR1 SGHRS and CDR2 YFSETQ. Relative to germline, V is missing 4 bases and J is missing 5 bases, with 6 bases of the junction outside any gene match. This TCR was sampled from an elderly woman with acute or convalescent COVID-19. The sample comprised peripheral blood. The sequence links TRBV5-1 to TRBJ2-5; 12 junctional bases match TRBD2. The sequenced DNA is TGCGCCAGCAGCCTGGACGGGACTAGCGGGGAGACCCAGTACTTC. Its product reads: CASSLDGTSGETQYF. Where the CDR3 stops, the reference TRBV5-1 and TRBJ2-5 genes take over; the full variable domain is KAGVTQTPRYLIKTRGQQVTLSCSPISGHRSVSWYQQTPGQGLQFLFEYFSETQRNKGNFPGRFSGRQFSNSRSEMNVSTLELGDSALYLCASSLDGTSGETQYFGPGTRLLVL.